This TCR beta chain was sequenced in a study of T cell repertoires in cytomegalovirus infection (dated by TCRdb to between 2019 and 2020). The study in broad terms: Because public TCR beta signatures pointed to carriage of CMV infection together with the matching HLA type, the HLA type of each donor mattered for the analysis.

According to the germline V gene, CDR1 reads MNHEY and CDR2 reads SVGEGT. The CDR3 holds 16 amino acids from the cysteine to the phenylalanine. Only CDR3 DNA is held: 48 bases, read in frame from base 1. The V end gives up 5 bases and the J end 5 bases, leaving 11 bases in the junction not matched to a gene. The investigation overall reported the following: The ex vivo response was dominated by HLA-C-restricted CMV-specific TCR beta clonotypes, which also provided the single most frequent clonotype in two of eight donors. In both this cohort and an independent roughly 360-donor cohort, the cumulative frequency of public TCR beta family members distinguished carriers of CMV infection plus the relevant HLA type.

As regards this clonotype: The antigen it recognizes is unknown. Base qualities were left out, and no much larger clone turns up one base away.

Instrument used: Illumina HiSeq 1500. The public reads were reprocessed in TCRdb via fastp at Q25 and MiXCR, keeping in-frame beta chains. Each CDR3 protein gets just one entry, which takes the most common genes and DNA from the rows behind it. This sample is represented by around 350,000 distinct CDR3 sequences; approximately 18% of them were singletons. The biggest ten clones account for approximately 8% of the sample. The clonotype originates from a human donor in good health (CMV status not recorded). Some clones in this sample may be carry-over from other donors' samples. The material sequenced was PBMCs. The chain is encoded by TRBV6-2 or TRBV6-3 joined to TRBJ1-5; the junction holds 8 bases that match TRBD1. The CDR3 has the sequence CASSRSGQGGYQPQHF. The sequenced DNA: TGTGCCAGCAGTCGCTCAGGACAGGGTGGTTATCAGCCCCAGCATTTT.